The 6 T cell receptor beta chains presented below share a single source sample, sequenced in a study of blood T cell repertoires in COVID-19. The protocol was immunoSEQ multiplex PCR, while the TCRdb copy is restricted to in-frame clones and leaves out a portion. The data hold 250,000 to 300,000 clones, with 70% to 90% observed a single time. Specimen: peripheral blood. The receptors derive from a woman aged 70-85 years with acute or convalescent COVID-19.

The rearrangement joins TRBV9 to TRBJ1-4; the match to TRBD1 covers 9 bases. After removal of 3 bases from V and 5 bases from J, the junction contained 5 bases not matched to a gene. The CDR3 totals 15 residues. Germline assignment: CDR1 SGDLS and CDR2 YYNGEE. CDR3 in amino acids: CASSATGGRNEKLFF. The CDR3 DNA follows: TGTGCCAGCAGCGCGACAGGGGGGAGGAATGAAAAACTGTTTTTT. The whole variable domain, filled in from reference TRBV9 and TRBJ1-4, reads DSGVTQTPKHLITATGQRVTLRCSPRSGDLSVYWYQQSLDQGLQFLIQYYNGEERAKGNILERFSAQQFPDLHSELNLSSLELGDSALYFCASSATGGRNEKLFFGSGTQLSVL.

The CDR3 coding sequence is TGTGCCAGCAGTTTATCCCAGGGGCGAGGCGGCTACACCTTC. It yields the protein CASSLSQGRGGYTF. This sequence joins TRBV27 and TRBJ1-2, with D tentatively TRBD1 (6 bases). Trimming shortened V by 0 bases and J by 8 bases, and 13 bases separated the two germline ends. The germline CDR1 and CDR2 sequences are MNHEY and SMNVEV (reference sequence). The CDR3 is 14 residues long.

Worth noting for this clone: Other DNA sequences within the sample encode an identical CDR3. This rearrangement joins TRBV5-1 to TRBJ2-2; 10 nucleotides align to TRBD2. The J segment lost 4 bases and the V segment lost 1 base, leaving 1 base of the junction unmatched. Looked up from germline, CDR1 is SGHRS and CDR2 is YFSETQ. The CDR3 extends over 15 amino acids. CDR3 coding DNA: TGCGCCAGCAGCTTGACTAGCGGGGTCACCGGGGAGCTGTTTTTT. Encoded protein: CASSLTSGVTGELFF.

The rearrangement links TRBV2 to TRBJ2-1, with D maybe TRBD2 (5 bases). V dropped 8 bases and J dropped 3 bases, with 11 bases sitting between them. The CDR3 sequence is 13 residues long. Germline assignment: CDR1 SNHLY and CDR2 FYNNEI. CDR3 sequence reads: CASQVEVYNEQFF. The CDR3 coding sequence is TGTGCCAGCCAAGTGGAGGTCTACAATGAGCAGTTCTTC.

J is TRBJ1-2 and V is TRBV3-1 (or the pseudogene TRBV3-2); weak D call: TRBD1 (5 bases). The CDR3 contains 15 residues. Germline V gene sequence: CDR1 LGHDT, CDR2 YNNKEL (reference sequence). Trimming removed 0 bases at V and 4 bases at J, with 12 bases between. The CDR3 protein is CASSQEGVRAYGYTF. The CDR3 DNA is TGTGCCAGCAGCCAAGAAGGGGTCAGAGCCTATGGCTACACCTTC.

The chain combines TRBV27 with TRBJ2-5; 14 nucleotides agree with TRBD2. CDR3 length: 16 residues. V shed 4 bases and J 2 bases; nucleotides not matched to a gene: 3. In germline, CDR1 is MNHEY, CDR2 SMNVEV (reference sequence). CDR3 region: CASSSRLAGGQETQYF. The CDR3 nucleotides read TGTGCCAGCAGTTCCCGACTAGCGGGGGGGCAAGAGACCCAGTACTTC.